This T cell receptor (beta chain) was identified in a study of beta chain features in type 1 diabetes. Study results and limitations: For Type 1 diabetes patients, all four CD4+ subsets carried TCRB CDR3s that were moderately but significantly shorter. VDJ junctions in type 1 diabetes patients carried more deletions and fewer insertions.

V was clipped by 4 bases and J by 3 bases; unmatched bases: 6. The CDR3 length is 15 residues. Germline V gene lookup returns CDR1 SGHTA and CDR2 FQGNSA. This clone appeared once. What it binds is not known. Of the isolated RNA, all was reverse transcribed, and so the sequenced material was expressed TCRB transcripts. Clones were read by immunoSEQ multiplex PCR, and TCRdb kept only the in-frame ones, dropping some. The repertoire holds approximately 260,000 clones, with approximately 25% as singletons. The sequence was collected from a woman aged 25 to 39 with type 1 diabetes. The sequencing input was naive CD4+ T cells from blood. The chain combines TRBV7-2 with TRBJ2-1; 7 positions match TRBD2. In nucleotides, the CDR3 is TGTGCCAGCAGCTCCATTCGGGACTACTACAATGAGCAGTTCTTC. Protein product: CASSSIRDYYNEQFF.